This T cell receptor (beta chain) was recovered during a study of graft-versus-host responses after intestinal transplantation. Overall study: Recipients obtained multivisceral, liver-intestinal, or isolated intestinal transplants.

Assay used: immunoSEQ multiplex PCR; TCRdb lists only in-frame clones, some missing. This table holds 40,000 or so clones, roughly nine tenths found once. Trimming left V 9 bases short and J 5 bases short, with 14 bases between. Germline V CDR1 and CDR2: MRHNA, SNTAGT. There are 13 residues in the CDR3. Sequenced material: PBMCs, taken around 280 days after transplant. The chain combines TRBV6-4 with TRBJ2-1, with D possibly TRBD2 on 5 matching bases. This sequence was found in a human patient who received an intestinal transplant, so some T cells may come from the graft donor. The CDR3 DNA reads TGTGCCAGTCTCGCGGGTTCGAACAATGAGCAGTTCTTC. Its translation is CASLAGSNNEQFF.